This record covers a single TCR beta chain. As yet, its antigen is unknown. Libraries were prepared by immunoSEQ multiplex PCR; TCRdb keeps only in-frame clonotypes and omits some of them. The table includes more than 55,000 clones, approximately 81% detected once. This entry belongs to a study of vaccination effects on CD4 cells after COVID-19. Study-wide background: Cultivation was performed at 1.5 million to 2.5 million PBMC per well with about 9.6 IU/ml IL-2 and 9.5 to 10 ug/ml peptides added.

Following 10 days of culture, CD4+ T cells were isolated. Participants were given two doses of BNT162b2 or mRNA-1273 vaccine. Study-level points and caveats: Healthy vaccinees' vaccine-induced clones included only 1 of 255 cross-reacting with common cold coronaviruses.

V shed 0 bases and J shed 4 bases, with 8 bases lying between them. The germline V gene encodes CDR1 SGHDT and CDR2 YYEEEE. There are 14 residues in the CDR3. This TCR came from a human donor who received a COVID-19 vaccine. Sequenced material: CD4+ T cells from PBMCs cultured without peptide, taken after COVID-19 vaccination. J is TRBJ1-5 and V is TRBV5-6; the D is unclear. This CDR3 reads CASSLGRRNQPQHF. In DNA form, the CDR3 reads TGTGCCAGCAGCTTGGGGCGGAGAAATCAGCCCCAGCATTTT.